This T cell receptor (beta chain) stems from a study of blood T cell repertoires in COVID-19. The wider study: Acute-phase and convalescent COVID-19 samples originated in the United States, Italy and Spain. PBMCs, B-cell-depleted T cells, or T cells were the source of the cDNA or gDNA that made up the material.

Authors' methods: Estimated nucleated cell counts came from reference gene primer amplification. The assay was immunoSEQ multiplex PCR, and TCRdb's table has in-frame clones only and misses some. The DNA gave D and trimming, while V, J and clone size come from that table. This table holds 150,000 to 200,000 clones, roughly 80% found once. In germline, CDR1 is SGHKS, CDR2 YYEKEE (reference sequence). The V and J ends lost 0 bases and 3 bases respectively, with 9 bases between them. The CDR3 has 15 residues. Specimen: peripheral blood. The gene calls are TRBV5-5 and TRBJ2-2, with D maybe TRBD1 (5 bases). The sequence came from a man aged 60 to 69 with acute or convalescent COVID-19. CDR3 protein: CASSLGQGYTGELFF. The CDR3, as DNA: TGTGCCAGCAGCTTGGGGCAGGGTTACACCGGGGAGCTGTTTTTT. Together with reference TRBV5-5 and TRBJ2-2, the CDR3 gives the full variable domain: DAGVTQSPTHLIKTRGQQVTLRCSPISGHKSVSWYQQVLGQGPQFIFQYYEKEERGRGNFPDRFSARQFPNYSSELNVNALLLGDSALYLCASSLGQGYTGELFFGEGSRLTVL.